These 25 T cell receptor beta chains came from one sample sequenced in a study of T cell changes during pregnancy in multiple sclerosis. Clones were read by immunoSEQ multiplex PCR, and TCRdb kept only the in-frame ones, dropping some. The table has about 77,000 clones, around 89% seen once. The sequencing here drew on peripheral blood, taken before pregnancy. These receptors were collected from a female donor with multiple sclerosis, enrolled in a pregnancy study.

This rearrangement joins TRBV6-5 to TRBJ1-1, with TRBD1 matching over 9 bases. The CDR3 runs 14 residues. Per the germline V gene, CDR1 is MNHEY and CDR2 is SVGAGI. The junction had 3 bases not matched to a gene; V was cut back by 4 bases and J by 3 bases. The CDR3 loop reads CASSLTGGHTEAFF. The DNA of the CDR3 is TGTGCCAGCAGTTTAACAGGGGGCCACACTGAAGCTTTCTTT.

The rearrangement links TRBV11-3 to TRBJ1-2; 7 bases line up with TRBD1. Germline CDR1 SGHNT, CDR2 YENEEA. The V and J ends lost 0 bases and 7 bases, in that order; junction bases with no gene match: 5. This CDR3 comprises 14 residues. The CDR3 here is CASSLDYRGLGYTF. CDR3 coding DNA: TGTGCCAGCAGCTTAGATTACAGGGGCCTTGGCTACACCTTC.

As DNA, the CDR3 is TGTGCCAGCAGTACTCCAGGGAACACTGAAGCTTTCTTT. Amino acid sequence: CASSTPGNTEAFF. The genes are TRBV7-9 and TRBJ1-1, with unresolved D. Trimming left V 6 bases short and J 1 base short, with 9 bases between. There are 13 residues in the CDR3. Germline V gene data show CDR1 as SEHNR and CDR2 as FQNEAQ (reference sequence).

The chain has TRBV29-1 and TRBJ2-1; TRBD2 matches at 8 bases. The CDR3 contains 16 residues. The J segment lost 4 bases and the V segment lost 3 bases, leaving 11 bases of the junction unmatched. CDR1 is SQVTM and CDR2 is ANQGSEA in the germline V gene. The DNA for the CDR3 is TGCAGCGTTGATGCGGTGTGGCGGGGGGTGTACAATGAGCAGTTCTTC. Amino acid sequence: CSVDAVWRGVYNEQFF.

The gene calls are TRBV5-4 and TRBJ2-1; maybe TRBD2 (6 bases). The V end was cut by 0 bases, the J end by 5 bases, with 15 bases between. Germline V gives CDR1 SGHNT, CDR2 YYREEE (reference sequence). The CDR3 loop spans 16 amino acids. The CDR3 DNA is TGTGCCAGCAGCTTGGGGGGCAGCGGGTCCCACAATGAGCAGTTCTTC. Amino acid sequence: CASSLGGSGSHNEQFF. Supplemented by reference TRBV5-4 and TRBJ2-1, the full variable domain reads ETGVTQSPTHLIKTRGQQVTLRCSSQSGHNTVSWYQQALGQGPQFIFQYYREEENGRGNFPPRFSGLQFPNYSSELNVNALELDDSALYLCASSLGGSGSHNEQFFGPGTRLTVL.

The V and J genes are TRBV5-1 and TRBJ2-3; 10 positions match TRBD2. The germline gives CDR1 SGHRS, CDR2 YFSETQ. The V and J ends lost 4 bases and 6 bases, in that order; junction bases with no gene match: 11. This CDR3 contains 16 residues. CDR3 residues: CASSAGLAAGPDTQYF. The CDR3 DNA sequence: TGCGCCAGCAGCGCCGGACTAGCGGCAGGGCCGGATACGCAGTATTTT.

This sequence joins TRBV9 and TRBJ1-1, with 9 bases matching TRBD1. J gave up 8 bases and V 1 base, and 6 bases lay outside the gene matches. Germline assignment: CDR1 SGDLS and CDR2 YYNGEE. There are 14 residues in the CDR3. The chain's CDR3 is CASSVLGQGGEAFF. The CDR3 DNA follows: TGTGCCAGCAGCGTATTGGGACAGGGAGGAGAAGCTTTCTTT.

The V gene is TRBV10-2, the J gene TRBJ1-5; perhaps TRBD1 as D (5 bases). The germline V gene has CDR1 WSHSY and CDR2 SAAADI. CDR3 length equals 15 residues. Trimming removed 1 base at V and 2 bases at J, with 9 bases between. The CDR3 coding sequence is TGCGCCAGCAGTGAGTTAGTACAGGGCAATCAGCCCCAGCATTTT. Amino acids: CASSELVQGNQPQHF.

The rearrangement links TRBV12-5 to TRBJ1-2; 7 bases match TRBD1. In germline, CDR1 is LGHNT, CDR2 FRNRAP. V trimming: 5 bases; J trimming: 6 bases; junction bases outside the gene matches: 12. The CDR3 spans 15 residues. CDR3 nucleotide sequence: TGTGCTAGTGGTGAGCTAACAGGGGCTTTCGATGGCTACACCTTC. Residues: CASGELTGAFDGYTF.

The genes are TRBV5-1 and TRBJ1-4; TRBD1 matches at 7 bases. Trimming cost V 5 bases and J 7 bases; bases outside gene matches: 8. From germline, CDR1 is SGHRS and CDR2 YFSETQ. The length of the CDR3 is 14 residues. In nucleotides, the CDR3 is TGCGCCAGCAGATCGGACAGGTCAGGTGAAAAACTGTTTTTT. This translates into CASRSDRSGEKLFF.

The rearrangement links TRBV27 to TRBJ1-1; no reliable D call. The CDR3 is 14 amino acids. V was cut by 3 bases and J by 0 bases, with 8 bases left in between. Per the germline V gene, CDR1 is MNHEY and CDR2 is SMNVEV (reference sequence). Here the CDR3 DNA reads TGTGCCAGCAGTTTTGGCATCATGAACACTGAAGCTTTCTTT. It specifies CASSFGIMNTEAFF.

The chain combines TRBV2 with TRBJ1-2, with D perhaps matching TRBD1 (6 bases). The germline V and J ends were trimmed by 11 bases and 4 bases, with 14 bases remaining between them. This CDR3 is 12 amino acids long. CDR1 is SNHLY, CDR2 FYNNEI, per germline. The CDR3 protein is CAGGGGGYGYTF. In nucleotides, the CDR3 is TGTGCCGGGGGAGGGGGAGGCTATGGCTACACCTTC.

J is TRBJ1-2 and V is TRBV11-2; the match to TRBD1 covers 7 bases. The CDR3 consists of 14 residues. The junction had 5 bases not matched to a gene; V was cut back by 2 bases and J by 5 bases. Germline values: CDR1 SGHAT, CDR2 FQNNGV. CDR3 DNA sequence: TGTGCCAGCAGCTTAATGGGACAGACTTATGGCTACACCTTC. Residues: CASSLMGQTYGYTF.

J is TRBJ2-1 and V is TRBV4-1; D not resolved. The CDR3 loop spans 17 amino acids. V gave up 0 bases and J gave up 0 bases, with 12 bases separating them. Germline assignment: CDR1 MGHRA and CDR2 YSYEKL. DNA for the CDR3: TGCGCCAGCAGCCAAGATCTAGAGCTCTCCTCCTACAATGAGCAGTTCTTC. Its translation is CASSQDLELSSYNEQFF.

The chain joins TRBV5-1 to TRBJ2-3; 8 nucleotides match TRBD1. The CDR3 length is 15 residues. The trim removed 9 bases at V and 2 bases at J, leaving 11 bases unmatched. Per germline, CDR1 SGHRS and CDR2 YFSETQ. DNA for the CDR3: TGCGCCACCGCAGGGGGCATCCAAAACACAGATACGCAGTATTTT. It yields the protein CATAGGIQNTDTQYF.

The CDR3 DNA sequence: TGTGCCAGCAGCTTAAATCCAGGGGCCTTCCAGTTCTTC. This encodes CASSLNPGAFQFF. The rearrangement links TRBV7-2 to TRBJ2-1; D might be TRBD1 (6 bases). The V gene's germline CDR1 is SGHTA and CDR2 FQGNSA. The length of the CDR3 is 13 residues. V was shortened by 2 bases and J by 13 bases, with 15 bases between the two germline ends.

J is TRBJ1-6 and V is TRBV19; possible D gene TRBD1, 5 bases. The CDR3 covers 13 residues. Trimming cost V 1 base and J 14 bases, with 12 bases left between them. Germline loops: CDR1 LNHDA, CDR2 SQIVND (reference sequence). CDR3 region: CASSIGAGRTLHF. CDR3 bases: TGTGCCAGTAGTATAGGTGCGGGACGGACCCTCCACTTT.

This clone appeared once. The chain joins TRBV6-1 to TRBJ1-1, with a tentative D call TRBD1 (5 bases). Trimming shortened V by 6 bases and J by 5 bases, and 16 bases separated the two germline ends. The CDR3 is 14 amino acids. The germline V gene has CDR1 MNHNS and CDR2 SASEGT. CDR3 residues: CASRKGGETTEAFF. In DNA, the CDR3 is TGTGCCAGCAGGAAGGGAGGGGAGACTACTGAAGCTTTCTTT.

The count of this clone is one. J is TRBJ1-1 and V is TRBV30; the D is unclear. The germline gives CDR1 GTSNPN, CDR2 SVGIG (reference sequence). CDR3 length: 13 residues. V was shortened by 0 bases and J by 1 base, with 6 bases between the two germline ends. The CDR3 loop reads CAWSVLGNTEAFF. CDR3 coding DNA: TGTGCCTGGAGTGTACTTGGGAACACTGAAGCTTTCTTT.

This clone appeared a single time. The chain links TRBV6-4 to TRBJ2-3, with 9 bases identical to TRBD2. Per germline, CDR1 MRHNA and CDR2 SNTAGT. The CDR3 is 15 amino acids. With 3 bases clipped from V and 6 bases from J, the junction kept 7 bases outside the gene matches. For the CDR3, the DNA is TGTGCCAGCAGTGAATTAGGACTAGCGACCGATACGCAGTATTTT. Amino acids: CASSELGLATDTQYF.

This sequence joins TRBV6-5 and TRBJ1-1, with a tentative D call TRBD1 (6 bases). V lost 4 bases and J 3 bases, leaving 12 bases between the germline ends. CDR1 MNHEY and CDR2 SVGAGI come from the germline V gene. This CDR3 contains 14 residues. The CDR3 loop is CASSSGGKDTEAFF. The DNA for the CDR3 is TGTGCCAGCAGTTCTGGGGGCAAGGACACTGAAGCTTTCTTT.

This chain's CDR3 is CASTDRGITGELFF. The DNA of the CDR3 is TGTGCCAGCACCGACAGGGGCATCACCGGGGAGCTGTTTTTT. V is TRBV6-6 and J is TRBJ2-2; 8 bases map to TRBD1. Germline values: CDR1 MNHNY, CDR2 SVGAGI (reference sequence). Losses at the gene ends were 7 bases for V and 4 bases for J; bases not matched to a gene: 5. This CDR3 has 14 amino acids.

V and J are TRBV11-2 and TRBJ1-1, with TRBD1 as a possible D gene (5 bases). Germline assignment: CDR1 SGHAT and CDR2 FQNNGV. V was shortened by 2 bases and J by 4 bases, with 8 bases between the two germline ends. This CDR3 is built from 13 residues. The CDR3 is CASSLLGGTEAFF. The CDR3 DNA follows: TGTGCCAGCAGCTTATTGGGGGGCACTGAAGCTTTCTTT.

The chain combines TRBV5-1 with TRBJ1-2; D possibly corresponds to TRBD1 (5 bases). Trimming took 0 bases from V and 6 from J, leaving 15 bases between them. CDR1 and CDR2 (germline): SGHRS, YFSETQ. CDR3 length equals 15 residues. CDR3 in DNA: TGCGCCAGCAGCTTGGTGGTCCAGGGCAGCGATGGCTACACCTTC. This translates into CASSLVVQGSDGYTF.

This clone was detected only once. Distinct nucleotide sequences in the sample also encode this CDR3. The CDR3 DNA follows: TGTGCCAGCAGTGAGGGGACTAGCGCGGCAGATACGCAGTATTTT. The encoded protein is CASSEGTSAADTQYF. The J gene is TRBJ2-3, the V gene TRBV6-4; 10 nucleotides align to TRBD2. CDR1 and CDR2 (germline): MRHNA, SNTAGT. V gave up 3 bases and J gave up 4 bases; unmatched junction bases: 4. The CDR3 has 15 residues.